This is a list of T cell receptor beta chains from one sample in a study of cytomegalovirus exposure and HLA in healthy donors. The protocol was immunoSEQ multiplex PCR, while the TCRdb copy is restricted to in-frame clones and leaves out a portion. The sample includes 95,000 to 150,000 clones, about two thirds of them seen just once. Sequencing was performed on PBMCs. Receptors originate from a man aged 55 to 70 in good health and CMV-seropositive. The CDR3 runs from the conserved cysteine through the conserved F or W. Each record gives: V gene, D gene, J gene, CDR3 length, CDR3 protein. The D gene is left open where the match is weak.

v_call: TRBV2; d_call: TRBD2; j_call: TRBJ2-1; cdr3_length: 15; cdr3_aa: CASSEGGGEVNEQFF
v_call: TRBV2; d_call: TRBD2; j_call: TRBJ2-5; cdr3_length: 17; cdr3_aa: CASSEPLAGGLSETQYF
v_call: TRBV5-1; d_call: NA; j_call: TRBJ2-7; cdr3_length: 12; cdr3_aa: CASSSSSYEQYF
v_call: TRBV7-9; d_call: NA; j_call: TRBJ1-2; cdr3_length: 13; cdr3_aa: CASSPAHGGGYTF
v_call: TRBV5-4; d_call: NA; j_call: TRBJ1-5; cdr3_length: 14; cdr3_aa: CASSWGGQNQPQHF
v_call: TRBV19; d_call: NA; j_call: TRBJ1-1; cdr3_length: 15; cdr3_aa: CASSLGGTHLTRAFF
v_call: TRBV6-6; d_call: TRBD1; j_call: TRBJ2-7; cdr3_length: 14; cdr3_aa: CASSPRTGSYEQYF
v_call: TRBV27; d_call: NA; j_call: TRBJ2-6; cdr3_length: 14; cdr3_aa: CASSAYSGANVLTF
v_call: TRBV12-5; d_call: TRBD2; j_call: TRBJ2-1; cdr3_length: 18; cdr3_aa: CASAAGLAGGSSYNEQFF
v_call: TRBV5-1; d_call: NA; j_call: TRBJ1-3; cdr3_length: 15; cdr3_aa: CASSLDPSSGNTIYF
v_call: TRBV18; d_call: TRBD1; j_call: TRBJ1-5; cdr3_length: 15; cdr3_aa: CASSLTTGDNQPQHF
v_call: TRBV7-8; d_call: NA; j_call: TRBJ2-7; cdr3_length: 14; cdr3_aa: CASSLPAGSYEQYF
v_call: TRBV6-6; d_call: NA; j_call: TRBJ2-5; cdr3_length: 13; cdr3_aa: CASSGALQETQYF
v_call: TRBV28; d_call: NA; j_call: TRBJ1-1; cdr3_length: 12; cdr3_aa: CASSPLGLEAFF
v_call: TRBV19; d_call: TRBD1; j_call: TRBJ2-7; cdr3_length: 16; cdr3_aa: CASSIEGGFVGYEQYF
v_call: TRBV4-1; d_call: TRBD1; j_call: TRBJ1-6; cdr3_length: 15; cdr3_aa: CASRLTGGQNSPLHF
v_call: TRBV28; d_call: TRBD1; j_call: TRBJ1-2; cdr3_length: 14; cdr3_aa: CASSLTGVNYGYTF
v_call: TRBV6-1; d_call: TRBD2; j_call: TRBJ2-4; cdr3_length: 16; cdr3_aa: CASSVSGGGFKNIQYF
v_call: TRBV9; d_call: NA; j_call: TRBJ1-3; cdr3_length: 16; cdr3_aa: CASSPTRASSGNTIYF
v_call: TRBV7-3; d_call: NA; j_call: TRBJ2-6; cdr3_length: 17; cdr3_aa: CASSSGLGSSGANVLTF
v_call: TRBV10-3; d_call: NA; j_call: TRBJ2-7; cdr3_length: 10; cdr3_aa: CASEDYEQYF
v_call: TRBV4-2; d_call: TRBD1; j_call: TRBJ1-5; cdr3_length: 15; cdr3_aa: CASSRLADRGQPQHF